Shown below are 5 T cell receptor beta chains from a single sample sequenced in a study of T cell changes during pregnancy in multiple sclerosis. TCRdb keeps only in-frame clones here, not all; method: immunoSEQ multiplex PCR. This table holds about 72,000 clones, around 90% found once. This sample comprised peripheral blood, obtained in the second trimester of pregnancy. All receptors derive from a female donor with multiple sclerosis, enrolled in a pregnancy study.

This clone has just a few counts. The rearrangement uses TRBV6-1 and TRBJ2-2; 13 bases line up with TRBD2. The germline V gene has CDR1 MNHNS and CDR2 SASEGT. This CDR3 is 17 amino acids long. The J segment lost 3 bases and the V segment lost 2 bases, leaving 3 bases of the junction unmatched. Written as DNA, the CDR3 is TGTGCCAGCAGTGAACTGACTAGCGGGGGGTACACCGGGGAGCTGTTTTTT. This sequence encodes CASSELTSGGYTGELFF.

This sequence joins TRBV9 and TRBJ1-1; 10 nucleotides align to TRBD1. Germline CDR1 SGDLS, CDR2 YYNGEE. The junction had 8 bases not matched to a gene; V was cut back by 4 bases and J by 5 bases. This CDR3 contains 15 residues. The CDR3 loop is CASSPRDRGRTEAFF. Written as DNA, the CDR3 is TGTGCCAGCAGCCCCCGGGACAGGGGAAGAACTGAAGCTTTCTTT.

The CDR3 bases are TGTGCCAGTAGTATATGGACTAGCTTGTACCAAGAGACCCAGTACTTC. This gives the protein CASSIWTSLYQETQYF. The chain recombines TRBV19 with TRBJ2-5; 8 bases line up with TRBD2. The CDR3 has 16 residues. Germline V gene data show CDR1 as LNHDA and CDR2 as SQIVND (reference sequence). With V trimmed by 2 bases and J by 0 bases, 5 bases remained unmatched.

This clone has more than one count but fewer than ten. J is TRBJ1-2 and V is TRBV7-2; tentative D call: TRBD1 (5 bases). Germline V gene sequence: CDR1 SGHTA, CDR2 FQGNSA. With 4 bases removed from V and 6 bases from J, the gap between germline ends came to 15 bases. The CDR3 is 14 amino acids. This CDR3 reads CASSSPDSRDGYTF. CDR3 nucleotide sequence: TGTGCCAGCAGCTCACCCGACAGCCGCGATGGCTACACCTTC.

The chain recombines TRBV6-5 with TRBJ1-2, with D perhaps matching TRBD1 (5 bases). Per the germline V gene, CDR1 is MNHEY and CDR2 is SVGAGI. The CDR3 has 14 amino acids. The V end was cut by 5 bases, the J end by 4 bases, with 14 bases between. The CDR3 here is CASSRQPQGYGYTF. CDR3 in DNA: TGTGCCAGCAGTCGACAGCCCCAGGGCTATGGCTACACCTTC.